The 2 T cell receptor beta chains below all came from one sample that was sequenced in a study of breast tumors, draining lymph nodes, adjacent tissues. The lymph nodes were axillary draining lymph nodes from breast cancer patients. From the multiplex PCR reads, TCRdb called clonotypes with MiXCR, one entry per CDR3 protein. In the table there are about 130,000 distinct CDR3 sequences, nearly 20% of which are singletons. The specimen sequenced was axillary lymph node tissue. Receptors were obtained from a female donor with breast cancer. Some clones in this sample may be carry-over from other donors' samples.

This clonotype has just a few counts. J is TRBJ1-3 and V is TRBV19, with D uncertain. V dropped 6 bases and J dropped 2 bases, with 11 bases sitting between them. From germline, CDR1 is LNHDA and CDR2 SQIVND (reference sequence). CDR3 length: 14 amino acids. The CDR3 DNA reads as TGTGCCAGTAGCACAGTTTCAACTGGAAACACCATATATTTT. Translated: CASSTVSTGNTIYF. The full variable domain, completed using reference TRBV19 and TRBJ1-3, is DGGITQSPKYLFRKEGQNVTLSCEQNLNHDAMYWYRQDPGQGLRLIYYSQIVNDFQKGDIAEGYSVSREKKESFPLTVTSAQKNPTAFYLCASSTVSTGNTIYFGEGSWLTVV.

This clonotype was counted ten times or more. The V gene is TRBV20-1, the J gene TRBJ2-2; D may be TRBD1 or TRBD2 (5 bases each). Germline V gene data show CDR1 as DFQATT and CDR2 as SNEGSKA (reference sequence). Trimming removed 5 bases from V and 4 bases from J, with 17 bases in between. This CDR3 spans 15 amino acids. CDR3 sequence: CSAHQSGTLTGELFF. CDR3 sequence (DNA): TGCAGTGCTCATCAATCCGGGACCCTCACCGGGGAGCTGTTTTTT.